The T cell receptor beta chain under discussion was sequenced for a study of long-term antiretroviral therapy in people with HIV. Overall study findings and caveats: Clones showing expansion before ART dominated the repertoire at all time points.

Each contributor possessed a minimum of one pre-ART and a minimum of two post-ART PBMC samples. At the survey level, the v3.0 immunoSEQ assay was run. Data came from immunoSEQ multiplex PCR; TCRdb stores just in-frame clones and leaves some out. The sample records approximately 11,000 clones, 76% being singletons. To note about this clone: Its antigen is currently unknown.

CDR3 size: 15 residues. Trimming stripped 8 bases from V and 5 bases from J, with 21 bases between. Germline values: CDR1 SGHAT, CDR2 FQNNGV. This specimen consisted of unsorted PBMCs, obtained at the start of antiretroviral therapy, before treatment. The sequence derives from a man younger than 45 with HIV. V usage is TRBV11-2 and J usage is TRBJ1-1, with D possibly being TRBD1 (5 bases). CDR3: CASFYGAAGATEAFF. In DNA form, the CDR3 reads TGTGCCAGCTTCTATGGGGCAGCAGGCGCGACTGAAGCTTTCTTT.